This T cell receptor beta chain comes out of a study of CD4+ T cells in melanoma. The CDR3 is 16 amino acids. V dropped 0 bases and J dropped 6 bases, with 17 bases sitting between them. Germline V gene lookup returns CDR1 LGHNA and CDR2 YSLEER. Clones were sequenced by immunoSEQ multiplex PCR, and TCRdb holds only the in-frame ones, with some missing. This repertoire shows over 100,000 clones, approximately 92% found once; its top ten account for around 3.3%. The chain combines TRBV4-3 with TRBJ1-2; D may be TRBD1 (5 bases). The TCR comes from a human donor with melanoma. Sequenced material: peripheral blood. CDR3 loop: CASSQDFGTLWHGYTF. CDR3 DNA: TGCGCCAGCAGCCAAGATTTCGGGACGCTCTGGCATGGCTACACCTTC.